This T cell receptor beta chain was captured by sequencing in a study of T cell repertoires in cytomegalovirus infection. Study at large: It was the public TCR beta signatures that indicated both CMV infection and matching HLA type.

TCRdb itself ran the reads through MiXCR, one entry per CDR3 protein. The sample records approximately 770,000 distinct CDR3 sequences, roughly 28% being singletons. On this clonotype: Its antigen is unidentified.

V shed 9 bases and J shed 1 base, with 13 bases lying between them. Germline V CDR1 and CDR2: MNHNS, SASEGT. The CDR3 is 14 residues long. The V and J genes are TRBV6-1 and TRBJ2-4, with D maybe TRBD1 (6 bases). This TCR came from a human donor in good health (CMV status not recorded). Some clones in this sample may be carry-over from other donors' samples. Material: cultured CD8+ T cells from PBMCs, obtained from culture after CMV antigen stimulation. CDR3 protein: CASGGLGAKNIQYF. CDR3 in DNA: TGTGCCAGTGGGGGCCTCGGGGCCAAAAACATTCAGTACTTC.